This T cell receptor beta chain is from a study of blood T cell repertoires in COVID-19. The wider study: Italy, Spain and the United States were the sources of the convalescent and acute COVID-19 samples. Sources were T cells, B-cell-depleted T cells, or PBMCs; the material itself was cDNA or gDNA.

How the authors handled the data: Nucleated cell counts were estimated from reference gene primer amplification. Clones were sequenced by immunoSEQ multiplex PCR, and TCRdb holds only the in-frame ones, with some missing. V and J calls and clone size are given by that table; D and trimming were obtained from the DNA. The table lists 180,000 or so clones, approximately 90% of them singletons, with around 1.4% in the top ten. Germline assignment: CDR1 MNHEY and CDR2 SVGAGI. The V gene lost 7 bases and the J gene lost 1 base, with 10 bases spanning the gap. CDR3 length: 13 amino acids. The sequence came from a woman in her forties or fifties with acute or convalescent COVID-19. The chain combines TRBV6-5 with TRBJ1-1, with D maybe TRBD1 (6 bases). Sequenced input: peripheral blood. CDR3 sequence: CASIQGWNTEAFF. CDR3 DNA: TGTGCCAGCATCCAGGGGTGGAACACTGAAGCTTTCTTT.